This TCR beta chain was sequenced for a study of immune reconstitution after stem cell transplant in scleroderma (dated by TCRdb to the late 2010s). Details on this clonotype: There is no known antigen for this receptor. No much larger clone exists at a distance of one base, and base qualities are not known.

The library was made by RT-PCR. Instrument used: Illumina MiSeq. TCRdb applied fastp at Q25 and MiXCR to the public reads, then kept only in-frame beta chains. Each record represents a unique CDR3 protein, reported with the most common genes and DNA among its rows. This sample comprises about 2,400 distinct CDR3 sequences, less than 14% of them detected only once. Of the sample, about 27% falls within the top ten clones. V is cut by 6 bases and J by 7 bases, and the space between the germline ends is 12 bases. CDR1 and CDR2 are drawn from the germline V gene (reference sequence): SEHNR, FQNEAQ. The CDR3 runs 12 residues from the cysteine to the phenylalanine. Of all the DNA, just the CDR3 is kept, 36 bases in frame from base 1.

Recombination linked TRBV7-9 to TRBJ2-5, with TRBD1 perhaps the D gene, on 6 matching bases. The clonotype comes from a female donor with systemic sclerosis. Sample collection was performed before or after autologous hematopoietic stem cell transplantation (not recorded which). The CDR3 here reads CASSLTGGTQYF. Read as DNA, the sequence is TGTGCCAGCAGTCTGACAGGCGGGACCCAGTACTTC.